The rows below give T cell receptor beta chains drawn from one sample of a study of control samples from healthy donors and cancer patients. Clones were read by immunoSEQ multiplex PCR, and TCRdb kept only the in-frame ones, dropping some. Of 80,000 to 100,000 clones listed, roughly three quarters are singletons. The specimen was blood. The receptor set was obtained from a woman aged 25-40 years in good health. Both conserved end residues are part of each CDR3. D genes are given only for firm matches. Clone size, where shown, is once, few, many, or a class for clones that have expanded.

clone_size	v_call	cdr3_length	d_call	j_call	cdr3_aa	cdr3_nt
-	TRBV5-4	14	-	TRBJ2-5	CASSPQGPQETQYF	TGTGCCAGCAGCCCGCAGGGGCCCCAAGAGACCCAGTACTTC
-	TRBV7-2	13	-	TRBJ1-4	CASSPRDGEKLFF	TGTGCCAGCAGCCCCCGGGACGGAGAAAAACTGTTTTTT
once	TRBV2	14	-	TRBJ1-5	CASSTGGGNQPQHF	TGTGCCAGCAGTACGGGAGGGGGCAATCAGCCCCAGCATTTT
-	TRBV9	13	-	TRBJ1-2	CASSVREESGYTF	TGTGCCAGCAGCGTTCGGGAAGAAAGTGGCTACACCTTC
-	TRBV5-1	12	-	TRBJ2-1	CASSWTGNEQFF	TGCGCCAGCAGCTGGACGGGCAATGAGCAGTTCTTC
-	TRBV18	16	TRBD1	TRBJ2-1	CASSPRTGLSYNEQFF	TGTGCCAGCTCACCACGGACAGGGCTCTCCTACAATGAGCAGTTCTTC
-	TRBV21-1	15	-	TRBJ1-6	CASSILTGKNSPLHF	TGTGCCAGCAGCATTTTGACAGGTAAGAATTCACCCCTCCACTTT
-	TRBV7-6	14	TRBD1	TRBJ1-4	CASSTDRGREKLFF	TGTGCCAGCAGCACGGACAGGGGGCGAGAAAAACTGTTTTTT
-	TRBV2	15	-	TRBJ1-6	CASNADSSYNSPLHF	TGTGCCAGCAACGCGGACAGCTCCTATAATTCACCCCTCCACTTT
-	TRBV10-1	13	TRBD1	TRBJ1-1	CASSFTGGTEAFF	TGCGCCAGCAGCTTTACAGGGGGCACTGAAGCTTTCTTT
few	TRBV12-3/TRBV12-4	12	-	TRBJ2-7	CASSLTVRGQYF	TGTGCCAGCAGTCTCACGGTTAGGGGGCAGTACTTC
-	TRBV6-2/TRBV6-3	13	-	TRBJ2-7	CASSYGVTYEQYF	TGTGCCAGCAGTTACGGGGTAACCTACGAGCAGTACTTC
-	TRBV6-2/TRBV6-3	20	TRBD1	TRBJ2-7	CASSQIEDRDRGAKSYEQYF	TGTGCCAGCAGCCAAATAGAAGACCGGGACAGGGGTGCAAAATCCTACGAGCAGTACTTC
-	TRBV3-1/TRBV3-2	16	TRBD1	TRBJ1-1	CAGRPYYGQGNTEAFF	TGTGCCGGCAGACCCTACTATGGACAGGGGAACACTGAAGCTTTCTTT
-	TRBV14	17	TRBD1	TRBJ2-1	CASSQDRDRWGYNEQFF	TGTGCCAGCAGCCAAGACCGGGACAGGTGGGGCTACAATGAGCAGTTCTTC
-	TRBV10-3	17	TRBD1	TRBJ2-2	CAISEFGTGAHTGELFF	TGTGCCATCAGTGAGTTCGGGACAGGGGCGCACACCGGGGAGCTGTTTTTT
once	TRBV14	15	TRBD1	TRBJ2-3	CASSRQGWGTDTQYF	TGTGCCAGCAGTCGACAGGGATGGGGCACAGATACGCAGTATTTT
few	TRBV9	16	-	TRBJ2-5	CASSVTGGGVQETQYF	TGTGCCAGCAGCGTAACTGGGGGGGGCGTTCAAGAGACCCAGTACTTC
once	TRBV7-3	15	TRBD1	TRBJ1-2	CASSLGQPALGGYTF	TGTGCCAGCAGCCTGGGACAGCCAGCCCTTGGGGGCTACACCTTC
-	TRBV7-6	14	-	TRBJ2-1	CASSLSGTRGEQFF	TGTGCCAGCAGCTTAAGCGGTACGCGCGGAGAGCAGTTCTTC
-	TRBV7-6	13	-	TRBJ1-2	CASSDGRGYGYTF	TGTGCCAGCAGCGACGGCAGGGGCTATGGCTACACCTTC
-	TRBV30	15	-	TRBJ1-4	CAWSVQGAANEKLFF	TGTGCCTGGAGTGTACAGGGTGCGGCTAATGAAAAACTGTTTTTT
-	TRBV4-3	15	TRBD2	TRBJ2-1	CASSQDRVAGGRRFF	TGCGCCAGCAGCCAAGATCGGGTAGCGGGGGGCCGGCGGTTCTTC
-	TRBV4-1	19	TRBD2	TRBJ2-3	CASSQVQGTSGDKVGTQYF	TGCGCCAGCAGCCAAGTCCAAGGGACTAGCGGGGATAAAGTAGGTACGCAGTATTTT
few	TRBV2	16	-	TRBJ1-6	CASSGNRVSRNSPLHF	TGTGCCAGCAGTGGAAACAGGGTATCTCGAAACTCACCCCTCCACTTT
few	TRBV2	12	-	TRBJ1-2	CASSGQSYGYTF	TGTGCCAGCAGTGGACAGTCCTATGGCTACACCTTC
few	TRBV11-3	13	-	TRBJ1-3	CASSLDHGNTIYF	TGTGCCAGCAGCTTAGATCATGGAAACACCATATATTTT
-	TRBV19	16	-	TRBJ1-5	CASSIVQGIGNQPQHF	TGTGCCAGTAGTATAGTTCAGGGAATAGGCAATCAGCCCCAGCATTTT
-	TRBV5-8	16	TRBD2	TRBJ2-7	CASSPRRGGQRYEQYF	TGTGCCAGCAGCCCCAGGCGGGGGGGGCAACGCTACGAGCAGTACTTC
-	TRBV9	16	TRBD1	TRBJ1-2	CASSEPGTGTNYGYTF	TGTGCCAGCAGCGAGCCCGGGACAGGGACTAACTATGGCTACACCTTC
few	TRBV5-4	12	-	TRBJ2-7	CASSLYPYEQYF	TGTGCCAGCAGCTTGTATCCCTACGAGCAGTACTTC
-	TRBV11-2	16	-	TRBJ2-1	CASSDPRAPVYNEQFF	TGTGCCAGCAGCGACCCTAGGGCCCCCGTCTACAATGAGCAGTTCTTC
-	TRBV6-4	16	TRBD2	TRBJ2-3	CASKKGSGGASDTQYF	TGTGCCAGCAAAAAGGGAAGCGGGGGGGCGTCAGATACGCAGTATTTT
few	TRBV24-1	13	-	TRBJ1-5	CATAGLSNQPQHF	TGTGCCACCGCAGGGTTAAGCAATCAGCCCCAGCATTTT
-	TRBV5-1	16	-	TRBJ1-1	CASTMNTGALNTEAFF	TGCGCCAGCACCATGAATACGGGTGCCCTGAACACTGAAGCTTTCTTT
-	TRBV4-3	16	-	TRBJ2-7	CASSQESWGARGEQYF	TGCGCCAGCAGCCAAGAATCCTGGGGCGCTCGGGGGGAGCAGTACTTC
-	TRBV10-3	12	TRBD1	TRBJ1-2	CAIMGDSYGYTF	TGTGCCATCATGGGGGACAGCTATGGCTACACCTTC
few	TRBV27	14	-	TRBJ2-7	CASNPAGSPYEQYF	TGTGCCAGCAACCCCGCGGGCAGCCCCTACGAGCAGTACTTC
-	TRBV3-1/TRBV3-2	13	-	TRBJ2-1	CASSQVNRREQFF	TGTGCCAGCAGCCAAGTGAACCGACGTGAGCAGTTCTTC
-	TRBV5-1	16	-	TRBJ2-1	CASSLVLGTAPPEQFF	TGCGCCAGCAGCTTGGTTTTGGGGACCGCCCCCCCTGAGCAGTTCTTC
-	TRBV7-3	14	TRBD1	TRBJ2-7	CASSPQTGKSEQYF	TGTGCCAGCAGCCCACAGACAGGGAAGTCCGAGCAGTACTTC
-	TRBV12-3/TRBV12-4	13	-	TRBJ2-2	CASSWQGFGELFF	TGTGCCAGCAGTTGGCAGGGGTTCGGGGAGCTGTTTTTT
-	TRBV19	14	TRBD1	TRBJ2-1	CASRRGRKDNEQFF	TGTGCCAGTAGAAGGGGGCGCAAGGACAATGAGCAGTTCTTC
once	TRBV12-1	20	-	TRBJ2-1	CASSFGGLGKRLPSYNEQFF	TGTGCCAGCAGCTTTGGGGGACTAGGGAAGAGGTTACCCTCCTACAATGAGCAGTTCTTC
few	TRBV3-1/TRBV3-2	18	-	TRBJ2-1	CASSQDRAGDPLGNEQFF	TGTGCCAGCAGCCAAGATCGGGCAGGGGACCCTCTGGGGAATGAGCAGTTCTTC
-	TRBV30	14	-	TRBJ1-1	CAWQDLSGNTEAFF	TGTGCCTGGCAGGACTTATCAGGGAACACTGAAGCTTTCTTT
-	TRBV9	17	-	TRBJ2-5	CASSVLGGGGKGETQYF	TGTGCCAGCAGCGTACTTGGTGGAGGGGGCAAGGGTGAGACCCAGTACTTC
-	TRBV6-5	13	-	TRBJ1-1	CASSYEENTEAFF	TGTGCCAGCAGTTACGAGGAGAACACTGAAGCTTTCTTT
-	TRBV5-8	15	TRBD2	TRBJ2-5	CASSPGTSGEETQYF	TGTGCCAGCAGCCCAGGGACTAGCGGGGAAGAGACCCAGTACTTC
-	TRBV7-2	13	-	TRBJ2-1	CASSFTSYNEQFF	TGTGCCAGCAGCTTTACAAGTTACAATGAGCAGTTCTTC
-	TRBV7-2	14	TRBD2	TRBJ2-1	CASIKGASGNEQFF	TGTGCCAGCATCAAGGGGGCTAGCGGGAACGAGCAGTTCTTC
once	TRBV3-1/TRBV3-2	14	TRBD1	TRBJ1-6	CASSHTTGRSPLHF	TGTGCCAGCAGCCACACGACAGGGAGGTCACCCCTCCACTTT
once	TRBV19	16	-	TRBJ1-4	CASSIGDFVGNEKLFF	TGTGCCAGTAGTATAGGGGACTTCGTAGGTAATGAAAAACTGTTTTTT
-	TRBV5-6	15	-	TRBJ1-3	CASSSTGNTRNTIYF	TGTGCCAGCAGCAGTACAGGGAACACGCGAAACACCATATATTTT